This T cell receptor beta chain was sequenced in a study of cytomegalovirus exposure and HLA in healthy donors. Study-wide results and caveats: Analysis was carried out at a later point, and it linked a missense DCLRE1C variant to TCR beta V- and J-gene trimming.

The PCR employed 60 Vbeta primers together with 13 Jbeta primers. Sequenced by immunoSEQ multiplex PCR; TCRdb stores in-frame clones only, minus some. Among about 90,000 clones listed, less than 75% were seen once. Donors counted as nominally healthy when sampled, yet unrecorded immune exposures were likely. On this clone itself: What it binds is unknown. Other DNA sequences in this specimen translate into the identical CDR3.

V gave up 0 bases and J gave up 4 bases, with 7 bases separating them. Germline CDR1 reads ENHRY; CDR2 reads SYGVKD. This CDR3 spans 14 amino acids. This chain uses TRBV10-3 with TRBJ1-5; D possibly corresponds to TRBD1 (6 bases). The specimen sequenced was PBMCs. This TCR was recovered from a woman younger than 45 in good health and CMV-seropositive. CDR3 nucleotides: TGTGCCATCAGTGAGTCAGGGGGAAATCAGCCCCAGCATTTT. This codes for CAISESGGNQPQHF.